A selection of T cell receptor beta chains follows, all from one sample in a study of shared clonotypes between healthy human individuals. Method: immunoSEQ multiplex PCR; TCRdb's copy keeps in-frame clones and lacks some. The sample has hundreds of thousands of clones, about 90% seen once. Source material: naive CD8+ T cells sorted from blood. The origin of the receptors is a man aged 25 to 40 in good health. Each CDR3 is given with its conserved first and last residue. The D gene is left open where the match is weak. Expanded clones are given a class, and other clones once, few, many or no size at all.

>TRBJ2-7|TRBD2|-|TRBV28
CASSPGLALSYEQYF
TGTGCCAGCAGTCCGGGACTAGCGTTATCCTACGAGCAGTACTTC
>TRBJ2-7|TRBD1|-|TRBV27
CASSYRGPYEQYF
TGTGCCAGCAGTTACAGGGGGCCTTACGAGCAGTACTTC
>TRBJ2-1|TRBD1|once|TRBV10-1
CASRPGTGPFNEQFF
TGCGCCAGCAGACCCGGGACAGGCCCTTTCAATGAGCAGTTCTTC
>TRBJ2-2|TRBD1|-|TRBV7-9
CASSFLDRGHTGELFF
TGTGCCAGCAGCTTTCTGGACAGGGGGCATACCGGGGAGCTGTTTTTT
>TRBJ2-3|-|-|TRBV28
CASSPGTPLTQYF
TGTGCCAGCAGTCCCGGGACTCCCCTAACGCAGTATTTT
>TRBJ2-7|-|-|TRBV11-2
CASSLVGAAYEQYF
TGTGCCAGCAGCTTAGTAGGCGCAGCCTACGAGCAGTACTTC
>TRBJ2-1|-|-|TRBV9
CASSGPNNNEQFF
TGTGCCAGCAGCGGTCCAAACAACAATGAGCAGTTCTTC
>TRBJ1-2|-|-|TRBV4-1
CASSQERVEPNYGYTF
TGCGCCAGCAGCCAAGAGAGGGTGGAACCTAACTATGGCTACACCTTC
>TRBJ2-7|TRBD1|-|TRBV10-3
CAISGTGRLVNLEQQYF
TGTGCCATCAGTGGGACAGGGCGCCTAGTCAACTTAGAGCAGCAGTACTTC
>TRBJ2-3|TRBD2|-|TRBV28
CATQREVGDTQYF
TGTGCCACCCAGCGGGAGGTGGGCGATACGCAGTATTTT
>TRBJ2-1|-|-|TRBV9
CASSPSGRGNEQFF
TGTGCCAGCAGCCCCTCGGGTCGGGGCAATGAGCAGTTCTTC
>TRBJ2-3|-|-|TRBV5-1
CASSLAEGLADTQYF
TGCGCCAGCAGCTTGGCCGAAGGACTGGCAGATACGCAGTATTTT
>TRBJ2-1|-|once|TRBV7-9
CASSFLSHNEQFF
TGTGCCAGCAGCTTCTTGAGCCACAATGAGCAGTTCTTC
>TRBJ1-5|-|-|TRBV4-1
CASSPVTGANQPQHF
TGCGCCAGCAGCCCCGTAACGGGGGCCAATCAGCCCCAGCATTTT
>TRBJ2-3|TRBD2|-|TRBV27
CASSLSRGGDTQYF
TGTGCCAGCAGTTTATCGCGGGGGGGAGATACGCAGTATTTT
>TRBJ1-1|-|-|TRBV5-6
CASSFGGNTEAFF
TGTGCCAGCAGCTTCGGAGGAAACACTGAAGCTTTCTTT
>TRBJ2-5|-|-|TRBV7-2
CASSLAGPETQYF
TGTGCCAGCAGCTTAGCAGGCCCAGAGACCCAGTACTTC
>TRBJ2-3|TRBD2|-|TRBV4-1
CASSQAGTSGAPSTDTQYF
TGCGCCAGCAGCCAGGCCGGGACTAGCGGGGCCCCTAGCACAGATACGCAGTATTTT
>TRBJ2-7|-|-|TRBV5-6
CASSLEGWGQLYEQYF
TGTGCCAGCAGCTTGGAAGGGTGGGGCCAGTTATACGAGCAGTACTTC
>TRBJ2-7|TRBD2|once|TRBV5-1
CASSSGLAGGRSHEQYF
TGCGCCAGCAGCTCAGGACTAGCGGGAGGTAGGTCCCACGAGCAGTACTTC
>TRBJ2-1|TRBD2|once|TRBV5-1
CASSFGERDPTLEQFF
TGCGCCAGCAGCTTCGGGGAGCGGGATCCAACGCTTGAGCAGTTCTTC
>TRBJ2-1|TRBD1|-|TRBV28
CASRQGTGEGYNEQFF
TGTGCCAGCAGGCAAGGGACAGGGGAGGGTTACAATGAGCAGTTCTTC
>TRBJ2-1|-|once|TRBV29-1
CSVVGGNEQFF
TGCAGCGTTGTTGGGGGAAATGAGCAGTTCTTC
>TRBJ1-3|-|-|TRBV4-1
CASKEVGTAAIYF
TGCGCCAGCAAGGAGGTGGGTACAGCCGCCATATATTTT
>TRBJ1-5|-|-|TRBV28
CASRTILQGYSNQPQHF
TGTGCCAGCAGGACAATACTACAGGGATATAGCAATCAGCCCCAGCATTTT
>TRBJ2-7|-|-|TRBV5-1
CASSLWAAYEQYF
TGCGCCAGCAGCCTATGGGCGGCCTACGAGCAGTACTTC
>TRBJ2-3|-|once|TRBV27
CASGVYSTDTQYF
TGTGCCAGCGGAGTATATAGCACAGATACGCAGTATTTT
>TRBJ2-7|-|few|TRBV28
CASSLGSYEQYF
TGTGCCAGCAGTTTGGGTTCCTACGAGCAGTACTTC
>TRBJ2-1|-|-|TRBV10-1
CASSENPGVYNEQFF
TGCGCCAGCAGTGAGAACCCGGGAGTTTACAATGAGCAGTTCTTC
>TRBJ1-1|-|-|TRBV2
CASQINTEAFF
TGTGCCAGCCAGATCAACACTGAAGCTTTCTTT
>TRBJ2-2|-|-|TRBV27
CASTGTANTGELFF
TGTGCCAGCACAGGGACGGCGAACACCGGGGAGCTGTTTTTT
>TRBJ1-1|-|-|TRBV7-9
CASSSRASPPEAFF
TGTGCCAGCAGCTCCCGGGCCTCCCCCCCTGAAGCTTTCTTT
>TRBJ2-3|TRBD2|-|TRBV9
CASSPGIAGVGNTQYF
TGTGCCAGCAGCCCAGGGATAGCGGGAGTCGGAAATACGCAGTATTTT
>TRBJ2-5|-|-|TRBV10-1
CASSERPFMTRRETQYF
TGCGCCAGCAGTGAGCGGCCCTTCATGACCCGCCGGGAGACCCAGTACTTC
>TRBJ2-5|-|-|TRBV7-9
CASSSPSNPQETQYF
TGTGCCAGCAGCTCCCCATCTAACCCGCAAGAGACCCAGTACTTC
>TRBJ2-1|TRBD1|-|TRBV27
CASMQGAYNEQFF
TGTGCCAGCATGCAGGGGGCCTACAATGAGCAGTTCTTC